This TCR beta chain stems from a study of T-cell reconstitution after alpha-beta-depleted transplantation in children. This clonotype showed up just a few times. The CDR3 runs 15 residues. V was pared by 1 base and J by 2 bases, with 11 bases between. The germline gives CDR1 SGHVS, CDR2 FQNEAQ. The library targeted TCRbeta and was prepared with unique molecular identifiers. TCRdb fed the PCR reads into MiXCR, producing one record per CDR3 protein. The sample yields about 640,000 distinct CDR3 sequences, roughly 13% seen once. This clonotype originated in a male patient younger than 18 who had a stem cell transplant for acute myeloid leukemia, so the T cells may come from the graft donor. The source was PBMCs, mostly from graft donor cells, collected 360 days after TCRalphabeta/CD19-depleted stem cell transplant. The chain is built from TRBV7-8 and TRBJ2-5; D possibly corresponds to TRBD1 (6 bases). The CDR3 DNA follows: TGTGCCAGCAGCTTAGACGGGACAAATCAAGAGACCCAGTACTTC. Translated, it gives CASSLDGTNQETQYF.